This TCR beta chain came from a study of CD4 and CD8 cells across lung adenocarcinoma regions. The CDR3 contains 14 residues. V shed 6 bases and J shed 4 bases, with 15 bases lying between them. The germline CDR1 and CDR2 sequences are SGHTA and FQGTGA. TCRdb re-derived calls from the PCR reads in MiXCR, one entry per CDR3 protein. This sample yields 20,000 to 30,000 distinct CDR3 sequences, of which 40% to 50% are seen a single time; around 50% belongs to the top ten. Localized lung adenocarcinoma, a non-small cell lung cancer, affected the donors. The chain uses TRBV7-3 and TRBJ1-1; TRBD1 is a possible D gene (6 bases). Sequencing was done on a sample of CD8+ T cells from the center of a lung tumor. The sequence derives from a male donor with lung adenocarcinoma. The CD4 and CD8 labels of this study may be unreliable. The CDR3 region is CASSELGAGTEAFF. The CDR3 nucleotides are TGTGCCAGCAGTGAATTGGGGGCCGGCACTGAAGCTTTCTTT.